This TCR beta chain was obtained from a study of early T cells in non-severe SARS-CoV-2 infection. Study as a whole: The authors sequenced bulk RNA from unsorted whole blood, leaving chains unpaired.

The TCR library protocol was used to attach unique molecular identifiers. These identifiers were attached to individual cDNA molecules. In TCRdb, the 5' RACE reads were re-called with MiXCR into one record per CDR3 protein. The table shows about 53,000 distinct CDR3 sequences, with about 12% occurring only once. Points on this clonotype: The antigen is undetermined.

CDR3 size: 15 residues. V was clipped by 3 bases and J by 4 bases, with 14 bases between them. Germline V gene lookup returns CDR1 KGHDR and CDR2 SFDVKD. Study findings and constraints: A preference for anti-spike CD8 responses marked VDJdb matching, which missed private and CD4 specificities.

V is TRBV24-1 and J is TRBJ2-5; either TRBD1 or TRBD2 may supply D (5 bases each). This sample comprised whole blood, obtained at baseline. This TCR was recovered from an adult who was a healthcare worker with PCR-confirmed SARS-CoV-2 infection or an uninfected control (not recorded which). In DNA form, the CDR3 reads TGTGCCACCAGTGATACCGGGACGGCAACAGAGACCCAGTACTTC. Translating gives CATSDTGTATETQYF.